This T cell receptor (beta chain) was identified during a study of blood T cell repertoires in COVID-19. Study background: Acute and convalescent COVID-19 samples came from the United States, Italy and Spain.

Trimming stripped 3 bases from V and 5 bases from J, with 7 bases between. The CDR3 runs 13 residues. Germline lookup yields CDR1 MNHEY and CDR2 SMNVEV (reference sequence). Living in 24 US areas, the participants were between about 18 and 100 years of age. Authors' methods: Amplification of reference gene primers was used by the study to estimate nucleated cell counts. TCRdb's copy holds only in-frame clones and misses some; the assay was immunoSEQ multiplex PCR. V, J and clone size are those of that table, while D and trimming were read from the DNA. The sample carries around 160,000 clones, around 87% recorded once.

This chain links TRBV27 with TRBJ2-2; D might be TRBD2 (6 bases). The sample consisted of PBMCs or T cells enriched from blood (not recorded which). The TCR comes from a woman aged 40 to 50 who had been exposed to COVID-19. The CDR3 loop reads CASSLEGTGELFF. DNA of the CDR3: TGTGCCAGCAGTTTGGAGGGGACCGGGGAGCTGTTTTTT.